These 6 T cell receptor beta chains came from one sample sequenced in a study of Graves' ophthalmopathy and Graves' hyperthyroidism. Amplification targeted the TCR beta CDR3 regions, with RNA transcripts as the source material. RT-PCR in the first round used HTBI primers; a second-round multiplex PCR followed. TCRdb recomputed calls from the multiplex PCR reads with MiXCR, one row per CDR3 protein. The profile covers over a million distinct CDR3 sequences, with 35% to 40% appearing a single time and 11% taken by the ten largest. Sequenced sample: peripheral blood or thyroid tissue (not recorded which). These TCRs come from an adult man with Graves' hyperthyroidism.

CDR3 coding DNA: TGTGCCAGCAGAGTACAAGCGCAAATAGGCACAGATACGCAGTATTTT. Its translation: CASRVQAQIGTDTQYF. The genes are TRBV25-1 and TRBJ2-3; D is ambiguous. The CDR3 has 16 residues. From germline, CDR1 is MGHDK and CDR2 SYGVNS. Trimming left V 6 bases short and J 1 base short, with 17 bases between.

The chain employs TRBV7-8 and TRBJ2-5; D unresolved. Germline V gene sequence: CDR1 SGHVS, CDR2 FQNEAQ. The CDR3 length is 14 residues. The V gene lost 7 bases and the J gene lost 5 bases, with 17 bases spanning the gap. The CDR3 nucleotides are TGTGCCAGCACCCCTGTGACCCCGAGGGAGACCCAGTACTTC. This codes for CASTPVTPRETQYF.

The rearrangement uses TRBV20-1 and TRBJ1-2; D perhaps matches TRBD1 (6 bases). The CDR3 is made up of 15 amino acids. Germline V gene data show CDR1 as DFQATT and CDR2 as SNEGSKA (reference sequence). This chain's CDR3 is CSCGDKGGRNYGYTF. CDR3 coding DNA: TGCAGCTGCGGGGACAAGGGAGGTCGGAACTATGGCTACACCTTC.

This clonotype came up many times. This chain uses TRBV25-1 with TRBJ1-2; D gene ambiguous. Germline CDR1 MGHDK, CDR2 SYGVNS. The V gene lost 4 bases and the J gene lost 0 bases, with 12 bases spanning the gap. This CDR3 comprises 15 residues. DNA of the CDR3: TGTGCCAGCAGTGGGTTGACGGATGCTAACTATGGCTACACCTTC. It yields the protein CASSGLTDANYGYTF.

In its sample, this clonotype was seen a few times. Here the CDR3 DNA reads TGTGCCAGCACCACCCGAGGAGGAGCCCCCCAAGAGACCCAGTACTTC. Translation gives CASTTRGGAPQETQYF. The rearrangement joins TRBV6-5 to TRBJ2-5, with D maybe TRBD2 (5 bases). Trimming took 7 bases from V and 1 from J, leaving 19 bases between them. The CDR3 totals 16 residues. From germline, CDR1 is MNHEY and CDR2 SVGAGI.

In regard to this clonotype: Germline is not matched at one junction end, which may reflect a read error. This sequence joins TRBV5-5 and TRBJ1-1; 11 bases line up with TRBD1. Per the germline V gene, CDR1 is SGHKS and CDR2 is YYEKEE (reference sequence). This CDR3 is built from 15 residues. The CDR3 region has the DNA TGTGCCAACAGCCTAGTCGGGACAGGGGGCACTGAAGCTTTCTTT. Protein product: CANSLVGTGGTEAFF.